This T cell receptor (beta chain) was sequenced during a study of cytomegalovirus exposure and HLA in healthy donors. Study overall: Per a later analysis, the 666 first-cohort and 120 or so validation repertoires shared one platform. General observations from the study: The study put 150 to 200 TCR beta chains on its list as cytomegalovirus-associated. Both high specificity and high sensitivity reportedly marked the classifier's diagnosis of cytomegalovirus status.

A word on this clone: The target antigen is unknown.

Libraries were prepared by immunoSEQ multiplex PCR; TCRdb keeps only in-frame clonotypes and omits some of them. The table records 73,000 or so clones, around 94% of them present only once. Germline CDR1 reads SGHDT; CDR2 reads YYEEEE. The V gene lost 2 bases and the J gene lost 3 bases, with 17 bases spanning the gap. This CDR3 region has 16 residues. Separation from the 666-subject first cohort characterized the roughly 110-subject validation cohort, to which the donors belonged. The source material was PBMCs. This clonotype was sampled from a woman aged 18-29 years in good health and CMV-seropositive. J is TRBJ1-1 and V is TRBV5-6; tentatively, D is TRBD1 (5 bases). CDR3 sequence: CASSFLRGGEDTEAFF. The CDR3 DNA is TGTGCCAGCAGCTTTCTTCGGGGGGGAGAGGACACTGAAGCTTTCTTT.